This entry features one T cell receptor beta chain sequence. Its antigen is not known. These data come from a study of T cell responses to AZD1222 COVID-19 vaccine. Study findings and constraints: Every sample of the repertoires postdated the peak T cell response. Mapped onto spike, vaccine-associated CD4 TCRs spanned it and were dominant at 160-218 and 743-854.

The data were produced by immunoSEQ multiplex PCR, yet TCRdb's version contains in-frame clones alone and is incomplete. In the table there are about 160,000 clones, just over 90% of which are singletons. Germline values: CDR1 SGHTA, CDR2 FQGNSA. This CDR3 is 13 amino acids long. The V end lost 6 bases, the J end lost 2 bases, and 10 bases lay between the germline ends. The receptor was isolated from an adult who received the AZD1222 COVID-19 vaccine. The J gene is TRBJ1-2, the V gene TRBV7-2, with D tentatively TRBD1 (6 bases). Material: peripheral blood, obtained 28 days after the second AZD1222 dose. DNA of the CDR3: TGTGCCAGCAGTCCGGACAGAAACTATGGCTACACCTTC. Protein sequence: CASSPDRNYGYTF.